A single sample gave rise to the 26 T cell receptor beta chains below, sequenced in a study of T cells in localized non-small cell lung cancer. Only in-frame clones appear in the TCRdb table, and some are missing; sequencing was by immunoSEQ multiplex PCR. The sample has roughly 90,000 clones, approximately 91% seen once. The sample was PBMCs, taken before any cancer treatment. Source of these receptors: a woman between 35 and 70 years old with stage II squamous cell lung carcinoma.

The rearrangement joins TRBV7-2 to TRBJ2-3, with D hard to call. Per the germline V gene, CDR1 is SGHTA and CDR2 is FQGNSA. Trimming took off 1 base at V and 4 bases at J, with 9 bases between the two ends. The CDR3 is 14 amino acids. The CDR3 DNA reads TGTGCCAGCAGCTTAGAAGGTTTCGCAGATACGCAGTATTTT. Translating gives CASSLEGFADTQYF.

The chain employs TRBV13 and TRBJ1-1; 9 bases align to TRBD1. Per germline, CDR1 PRHDT and CDR2 FYEKMQ (reference sequence). This CDR3 is 15 amino acids long. Losses at the gene ends were 5 bases for V and 4 bases for J; bases not matched to a gene: 8. The CDR3 protein is CASSALTGGGTEAFF. The CDR3 DNA is TGTGCCAGCAGCGCCCTCACAGGGGGCGGCACTGAAGCTTTCTTT.

The chain links TRBV2 to TRBJ2-1; TRBD2 aligns across 7 bases. The CDR3 sequence is 16 residues long. V shed 1 base, J shed 3 bases, and the junction held 6 bases outside the gene matches. Per the germline V gene, CDR1 is SNHLY and CDR2 is FYNNEI. CDR3 residues: CASSEVRLAVYNEQFF. CDR3 nucleotide sequence: TGTGCCAGCAGTGAAGTCCGACTAGCCGTCTACAATGAGCAGTTCTTC.

The chain combines TRBV18 with TRBJ1-1, with TRBD1 matching over 7 bases. With V trimmed by 4 bases and J by 4 bases, 12 bases remained unmatched. The CDR3 sequence is 16 residues long. The germline CDR1 and CDR2 sequences are KGHSH and LQKENI. In nucleotides, the CDR3 is TGTGCCAGCTCACAGGGACAGAACGGAGTGGGCACTGAAGCTTTCTTT. Its protein product is CASSQGQNGVGTEAFF.

This chain uses TRBV27 with TRBJ2-7; 10 nucleotides agree with TRBD2. Germline trimming cut 5 bases from V and 7 bases from J; bases unmatched to any gene: 8. CDR1 is MNHEY, CDR2 SMNVEV, per germline (reference sequence). This CDR3 is 14 amino acids long. In DNA form, the CDR3 reads TGTGCCAGCAGTGGGACTAGCGCTCTAACGGAGCAGTACTTC. It yields the protein CASSGTSALTEQYF.

The chain uses TRBV30 and TRBJ1-3; D uncertain. V gave up 0 bases and J gave up 2 bases, with 11 bases separating them. Germline V gene sequence: CDR1 GTSNPN, CDR2 SVGIG (reference sequence). This CDR3 is 15 amino acids long. The CDR3 DNA follows: TGTGCCTGGAGTGTAGGGCAGCCCGCTGGAAACACCATATATTTT. Protein product: CAWSVGQPAGNTIYF.

The chain has TRBV5-5 and TRBJ2-7, with 7 bases lining up with TRBD1. The CDR3 consists of 14 residues. Per germline, CDR1 SGHKS and CDR2 YYEKEE (reference sequence). V lost 1 base to trimming and J lost 7 bases; unmatched junction nucleotides: 8. The CDR3 DNA reads as TGTGCCAGCAGCTTGCTTACAGGGGAGAGGGAGCAGTACTTC. As protein: CASSLLTGEREQYF.

A word on this clone: Mismatch with germline at one junction end may stem from a read error. This chain uses TRBV4-1 with TRBJ1-4, with D maybe TRBD1 (5 bases). CDR3 size: 14 residues. Germline assignment: CDR1 MGHRA and CDR2 YSYEKL. The CDR3 sequence: CASTQGATNEKLFF. As DNA, the CDR3 is TGCGCCAGCACCCAAGGGGCAACTAATGAAAAACTGTTTTTT.

The chain carries TRBV11-3 and TRBJ2-5; the D gene is possibly TRBD1 (7 bases). From germline, CDR1 is SGHNT and CDR2 YENEEA. The V and J ends lost 4 bases and 3 bases respectively, with 15 bases between them. This CDR3 is 15 amino acids long. This CDR3 reads CASSSGGRGEETQYF. Written as DNA, the CDR3 is TGTGCCAGCAGCTCCGGGGGCAGGGGGGAAGAGACCCAGTACTTC.

This clone was picked up one time. The J gene is TRBJ2-7, the V gene TRBV21-1; the D call TRBD1 from the table was never checked on the DNA. TRBV21-1 counts as a pseudogene. This CDR3 has 15 amino acids. The CDR3 reads CASSKKLQGLYEQYF. The DNA of the CDR3 is TGTGCCAGCAGCAAAAAGTTACAGGGTCTATACGAGCAGTACTTC.

The chain joins TRBV4-1 to TRBJ1-1; D is undetermined. The CDR3 contains 14 residues. V was pared by 0 bases and J by 5 bases, with 10 bases between. Looked up from germline, CDR1 is MGHRA and CDR2 is YSYEKL. In DNA, the CDR3 is TGCGCCAGCAGCCAAGATAATATTAGGACTGAAGCTTTCTTT. This translates into CASSQDNIRTEAFF.

There are a few counts of this clone. The chain employs TRBV14 and TRBJ2-1; weak D call: TRBD2 (6 bases). The CDR3 extends over 12 amino acids. CDR1 is SGHDN and CDR2 is FVKESK in the germline V gene. Trimming removed 2 bases from V and 13 bases from J, with 12 bases in between. The CDR3 nucleotides are TGTGCCAGCAGCCAATCGGGACTCCGTCAGTTCTTC. Residues: CASSQSGLRQFF.

The CDR3 DNA reads TGTGCCAGCAGTGAATGGGGTGGTAGCAATCAGCCCCAGCATTTT. This translates into CASSEWGGSNQPQHF. The gene calls are TRBV6-1 and TRBJ1-5; D ambiguous. The germline CDR1 and CDR2 sequences are MNHNS and SASEGT. The CDR3 is made up of 15 amino acids. Trimming took off 2 bases at V and 0 bases at J, with 8 bases between the two ends.

V is TRBV30 and J is TRBJ2-7, with D possibly TRBD1 on 6 matching bases. CDR1 and CDR2 from the germline V gene are GTSNPN and SVGIG (reference sequence). The V end was cut by 0 bases, the J end by 5 bases, with 11 bases between. CDR3 length: 13 amino acids. The CDR3: CAWSVTDRNEQYF. In DNA, the CDR3 is TGTGCCTGGAGTGTGACGGACAGAAACGAGCAGTACTTC.

V and J are TRBV18 and TRBJ1-5; weak D call: TRBD1 (6 bases). There are 14 residues in the CDR3. CDR1 is KGHSH, CDR2 LQKENI, per germline. The V and J ends lost 2 bases and 10 bases respectively, with 15 bases between them. The CDR3 DNA follows: TGTGCCAGCTCACCAAGGACAGAGATCGGTCCCCAGCATTTT. Its protein product is CASSPRTEIGPQHF. The variable domain in full, with the rest retrieved from reference TRBV18 and TRBJ1-5, is NAGVMQNPRHLVRRRGQEARLRCSPMKGHSHVYWYRQLPEEGLKFMVYLQKENIIDESGMPKERFSAEFPKEGPSILRIQQVVRGDSAAYFCASSPRTEIGPQHFGDGTRLSIL.

This clone occurred once. The V and J genes are TRBV10-2 and TRBJ1-2, with D tentatively TRBD1 (5 bases). This CDR3 comprises 11 residues. Trimming shortened V by 7 bases and J by 9 bases, and 12 bases separated the two germline ends. Germline CDR1 and CDR2: WSHSY and SAAADI. CDR3 residues: CASMIGGSYTF. The CDR3 DNA follows: TGCGCCAGCATGATCGGGGGGAGCTACACCTTC.

V is TRBV25-1 and J is TRBJ1-4, with D perhaps matching TRBD1 (6 bases). Germline CDR1 reads MGHDK; CDR2 reads SYGVNS. V lost 2 bases to trimming and J lost 8 bases, with 18 bases between them. The CDR3 loop spans 16 amino acids. CDR3 coding DNA: TGTGCCAGCAGTGAAGCCTCGGGGGGGGCAGGGGAAAAACTGTTTTTT. Its translation: CASSEASGGAGEKLFF.

The chain couples TRBV6-1 to TRBJ1-1; tentative D call: TRBD1 (6 bases). V shed 2 bases and J shed 4 bases, with 14 bases lying between them. The CDR3 runs to 15 residues. Germline CDR1 and CDR2: MNHNS and SASEGT. DNA for the CDR3: TGTGCCAGCAGTGAACCGTGGAGGGGGGGCACTGAAGCTTTCTTT. Its translation: CASSEPWRGGTEAFF.

The rearrangement links TRBV20-1 to TRBJ2-1; D remains unclear. The CDR3 is 11 residues long. CDR1 and CDR2 (germline): DFQATT, SNEGSKA (reference sequence). Trimming removed 2 bases at V and 6 bases at J, with 5 bases between. The CDR3 sequence: CSARHGNEQFF. In nucleotides, the CDR3 is TGCAGTGCTAGACATGGCAATGAGCAGTTCTTC.

The chain joins TRBV6-1 to TRBJ1-3; D is uncertain. Germline lookup yields CDR1 MNHNS and CDR2 SASEGT. This CDR3 region has 13 residues. The V end was cut by 1 base, the J end by 2 bases, with 3 bases between. CDR3 loop: CASSEEAGNTIYF. CDR3 DNA sequence: TGTGCCAGCAGTGAAGAGGCTGGAAACACCATATATTTT.

The chain links TRBV14 to TRBJ2-2, with unresolved D. CDR1 is SGHDN and CDR2 is FVKESK in the germline V gene. V shed 1 base and J shed 5 bases, with 14 bases lying between them. This CDR3 spans 16 amino acids. The CDR3 sequence is CASSQGGSRRTGELFF. The CDR3 nucleotides read TGTGCCAGCAGCCAAGGGGGATCCCGTCGGACCGGGGAGCTGTTTTTT. Using reference TRBV14 and TRBJ2-2 for the parts outside the CDR3, the full variable domain is EAGVTQFPSHSVIEKGQTVTLRCDPISGHDNLYWYRRVMGKEIKFLLHFVKESKQDESGMPNNRFLAERTGGTYSTLKVQPAELEDSGVYFCASSQGGSRRTGELFFGEGSRLTVL.

DNA for the CDR3: TGTGCCAGCAGTTACTCAAGCGGGGTTCAGTTCTTC. It translates to CASSYSSGVQFF. The V gene is TRBV6-6, the J gene TRBJ2-1; TRBD2 matches 7 bases. Per the germline V gene, CDR1 is MNHNY and CDR2 is SVGAGI (reference sequence). V trimming: 0 bases; J trimming: 13 bases; junction bases outside the gene matches: 3. The CDR3 is 12 amino acids.

This chain joins TRBV5-1 and TRBJ1-1; a possible D gene is TRBD1 (5 bases). The V gene's germline CDR1 is SGHRS and CDR2 YFSETQ. The CDR3 has 14 residues. The V end was cut by 4 bases, the J end by 4 bases, with 14 bases between. The CDR3 sequence: CASSTDQGGTEAFF. The DNA for the CDR3 is TGCGCCAGCAGCACGGACCAGGGTGGCACTGAAGCTTTCTTT.

This sequence joins TRBV7-8 and TRBJ2-5; D ambiguous. V lost 5 bases, J lost 2 bases, and 6 bases lay in between. The CDR3 contains 12 residues. Looked up from germline, CDR1 is SGHVS and CDR2 is FQNEAQ. DNA for the CDR3: TGTGCCAGCAGCGACCCACAAGAGACCCAGTACTTC. Protein product: CASSDPQETQYF.

This sequence joins TRBV25-1 and TRBJ2-3, with 10 bases identical to TRBD2. The CDR3 length is 15 residues. Trimming cost V 1 base and J 3 bases; bases outside gene matches: 1. Germline V gene lookup returns CDR1 MGHDK and CDR2 SYGVNS. In DNA, the CDR3 is TGTGCCAGCAGTGAATTTAGCGGGAGGACAGATACGCAGTATTTT. This translates into CASSEFSGRTDTQYF.

The chain links TRBV5-5 to TRBJ2-7, with TRBD2 matching over 7 bases. Trimming cost V 2 bases and J 3 bases; bases outside gene matches: 5. This CDR3 region has 14 residues. The germline V gene encodes CDR1 SGHKS and CDR2 YYEKEE (reference sequence). Written as DNA, the CDR3 is TGTGCCAGCAGCTTTATCGGGGGGAGCTACGAGCAGTACTTC. Translation gives CASSFIGGSYEQYF. Together with reference TRBV5-5 and TRBJ2-7, the CDR3 gives the full variable domain: DAGVTQSPTHLIKTRGQQVTLRCSPISGHKSVSWYQQVLGQGPQFIFQYYEKEERGRGNFPDRFSARQFPNYSSELNVNALLLGDSALYLCASSFIGGSYEQYFGPGTRLTVT.